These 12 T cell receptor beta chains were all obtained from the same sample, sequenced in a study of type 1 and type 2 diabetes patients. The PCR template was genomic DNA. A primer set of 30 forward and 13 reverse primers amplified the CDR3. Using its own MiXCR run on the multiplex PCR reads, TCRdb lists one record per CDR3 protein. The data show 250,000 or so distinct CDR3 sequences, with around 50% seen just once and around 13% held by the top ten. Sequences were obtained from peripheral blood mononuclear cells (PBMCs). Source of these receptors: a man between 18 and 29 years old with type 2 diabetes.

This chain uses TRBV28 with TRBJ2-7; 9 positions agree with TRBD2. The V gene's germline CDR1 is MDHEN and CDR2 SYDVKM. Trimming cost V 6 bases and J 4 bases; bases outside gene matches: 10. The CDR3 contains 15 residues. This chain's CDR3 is CASSSATAGGYEQYF. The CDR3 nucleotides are TGTGCCAGCAGCTCCGCTACGGCGGGGGGGTACGAGCAGTACTTC.

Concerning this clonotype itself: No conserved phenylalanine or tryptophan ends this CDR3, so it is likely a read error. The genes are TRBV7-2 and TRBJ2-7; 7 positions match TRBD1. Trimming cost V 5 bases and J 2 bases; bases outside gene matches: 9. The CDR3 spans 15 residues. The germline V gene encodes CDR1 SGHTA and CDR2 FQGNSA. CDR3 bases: TGTGCCAGCAGCATGTTTACAGGGGAAGCCTACGAGCAGTACCTC. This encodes CASSMFTGEAYEQYL.

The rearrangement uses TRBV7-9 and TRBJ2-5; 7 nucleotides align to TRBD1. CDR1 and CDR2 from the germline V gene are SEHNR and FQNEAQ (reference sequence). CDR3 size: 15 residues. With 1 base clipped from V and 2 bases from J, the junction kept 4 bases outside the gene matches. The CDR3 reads CASSLDRGAQETQYF. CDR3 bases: TGTGCCAGCAGCTTAGACAGGGGAGCTCAAGAGACCCAGTACTTC.

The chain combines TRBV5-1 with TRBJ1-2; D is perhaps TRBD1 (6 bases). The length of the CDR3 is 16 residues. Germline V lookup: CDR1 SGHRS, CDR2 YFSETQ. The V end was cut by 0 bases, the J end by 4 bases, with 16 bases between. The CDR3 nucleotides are TGCGCCAGCAGCTTGGAGGTAGGGGGATTCCTCTATGGCTACACCTTC. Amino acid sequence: CASSLEVGGFLYGYTF.

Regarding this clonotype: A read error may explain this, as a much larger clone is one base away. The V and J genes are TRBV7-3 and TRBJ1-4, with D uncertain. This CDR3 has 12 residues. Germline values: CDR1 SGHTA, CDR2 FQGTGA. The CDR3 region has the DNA TGTGCCAGCAGCTCCAACCGGGAAAAACTGTTGTTT. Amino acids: CASSSNREKLLF.

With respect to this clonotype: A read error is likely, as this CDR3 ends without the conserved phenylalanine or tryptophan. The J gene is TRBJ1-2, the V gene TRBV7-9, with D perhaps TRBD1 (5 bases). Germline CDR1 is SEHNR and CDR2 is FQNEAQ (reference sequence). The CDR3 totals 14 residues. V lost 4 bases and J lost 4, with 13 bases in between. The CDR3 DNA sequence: TGTGCCAGCAGCTCATCGGGGAGGGGCTATGGCTACACCCTC. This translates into CASSSSGRGYGYTL.

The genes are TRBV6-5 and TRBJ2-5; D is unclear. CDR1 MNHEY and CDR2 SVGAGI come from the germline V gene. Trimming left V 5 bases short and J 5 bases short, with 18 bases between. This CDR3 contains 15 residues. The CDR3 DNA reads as TGTGCCAGCAGTAATGACTTATATCCGGGTGAGACCCAGTACTTC. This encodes CASSNDLYPGETQYF.

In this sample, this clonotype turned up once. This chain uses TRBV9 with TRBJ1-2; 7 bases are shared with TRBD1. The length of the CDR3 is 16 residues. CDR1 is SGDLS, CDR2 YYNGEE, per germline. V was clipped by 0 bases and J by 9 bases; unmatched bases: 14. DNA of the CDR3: TGTGCCAGCAGCGTAGCGGTAAAGACAGGGCGGACGAGCTACACCTTC. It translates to CASSVAVKTGRTSYTF.

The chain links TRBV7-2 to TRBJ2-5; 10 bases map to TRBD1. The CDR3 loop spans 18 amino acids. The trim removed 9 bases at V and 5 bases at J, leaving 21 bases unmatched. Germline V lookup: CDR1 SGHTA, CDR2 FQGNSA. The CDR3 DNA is TGTGCCAGTAGTATAGATGCCTTAGGGACAGGGGCACTGGAGACCCAGTACTTC. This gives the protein CASSIDALGTGALETQYF.

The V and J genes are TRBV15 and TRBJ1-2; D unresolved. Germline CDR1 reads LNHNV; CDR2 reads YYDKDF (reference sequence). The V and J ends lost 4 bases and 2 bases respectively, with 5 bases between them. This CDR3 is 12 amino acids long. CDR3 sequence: CATSITNYGYTF. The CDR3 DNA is TGTGCCACCAGCATTACAAACTATGGCTACACCTTC.

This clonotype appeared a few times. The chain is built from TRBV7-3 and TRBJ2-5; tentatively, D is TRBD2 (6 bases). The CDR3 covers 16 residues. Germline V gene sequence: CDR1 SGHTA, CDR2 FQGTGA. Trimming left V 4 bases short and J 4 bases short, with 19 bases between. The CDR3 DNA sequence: TGTGCCAGCAGCTCAACCCGGGGACTGGCAGGAGAGACCCAGTACTTC. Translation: CASSSTRGLAGETQYF.

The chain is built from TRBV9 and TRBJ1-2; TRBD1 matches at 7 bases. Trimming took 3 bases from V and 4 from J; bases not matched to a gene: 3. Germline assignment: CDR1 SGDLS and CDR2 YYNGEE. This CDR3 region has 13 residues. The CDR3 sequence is CASSGRGAYGYTF. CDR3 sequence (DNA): TGTGCCAGCAGCGGCAGGGGGGCCTATGGCTACACCTTC.